A selection of T cell receptor beta chains follows, all from one sample in a study of beta chain features in type 1 diabetes. This table comes from immunoSEQ multiplex PCR, and its TCRdb copy is limited to in-frame clones, with some not included. Of a few hundred thousand clones listed, more than 11% are singletons. The specimen was naive CD4+ T cells from blood. All receptors come from a man between 25 and 39 years old with type 1 diabetes. CDR3s include the opening cysteine and the closing phenylalanine or tryptophan. The D gene is left open where the match is weak. Clone sizes are given selectively: once, few, many, or a class where the clone is expanded.

>TRBV29-1|NA|TRBJ2-2|TRBD1
CSVWDRGILWNTGELFF
TGCAGCGTCTGGGACAGGGGAATATTGTGGAACACCGGGGAGCTGTTTTTT
>TRBV15|NA|TRBJ2-1|NA
CATSRDYAGHNEQFF
TGTGCCACCAGCAGAGATTACGCGGGCCACAATGAGCAGTTCTTC
>TRBV27|NA|TRBJ1-1|NA
CASSPRTENTEAFF
TGTGCCAGCAGTCCGCGGACAGAGAACACTGAAGCTTTCTTT
>TRBV19|few|TRBJ2-5|NA
CASSHTSGEETQYF
TGTGCCAGTAGCCATACTTCAGGGGAAGAGACCCAGTACTTC
>TRBV7-9|NA|TRBJ2-3|TRBD2
CASSPSRERGTDTQYF
TGTGCCAGCAGCCCCTCGAGGGAGCGGGGTACAGATACGCAGTATTTT
>TRBV29-1|NA|TRBJ2-5|TRBD1
CSTRQGAGETQYF
TGCAGCACCAGACAGGGGGCGGGAGAGACCCAGTACTTC
>TRBV2|few|TRBJ1-1|TRBD1
CASSRDRGAEAFF
TGTGCCAGCAGCCGGGACAGGGGTGCTGAAGCTTTCTTT
>TRBV2|NA|TRBJ2-7|NA
CASSEWGADYEQYF
TGTGCCAGCAGTGAATGGGGAGCGGACTACGAGCAGTACTTC
>TRBV30|NA|TRBJ2-3|TRBD2
CAWSVLSGGPVVQYF
TGTGCCTGGAGTGTACTTAGCGGGGGGCCCGTTGTGCAGTATTTT
>TRBV7-9|NA|TRBJ1-4|TRBD1
CASSFGTANEKLFF
TGTGCCAGCAGCTTCGGGACAGCTAATGAAAAACTGTTTTTT
>TRBV9|NA|TRBJ1-2|TRBD1
CASSATPGQGAQYGYTF
TGTGCCAGCAGCGCGACACCGGGACAGGGGGCCCAATATGGCTACACCTTC
>TRBV27|NA|TRBJ1-5|NA
CASSLTGGQPQHF
TGTGCCAGCAGTTTAACCGGCGGGCAGCCCCAGCATTTT
>TRBV5-1|few|TRBJ2-1|NA
CASSFDGDTYNEQFF
TGCGCCAGCAGCTTTGACGGGGACACCTACAATGAGCAGTTCTTC
>TRBV2|NA|TRBJ2-4|TRBD2
CASSEALLAGVENIQYF
TGTGCCAGCAGTGAAGCGCTTCTAGCGGGGGTGGAAAACATTCAGTACTTC
>TRBV6-4|NA|TRBJ2-3|NA
CASSDTGYAQYF
TGTGCCAGCAGTGACACAGGGTACGCGCAGTATTTT
>TRBV18|few|TRBJ1-2|NA
CASSARENYGYTF
TGTGCCAGCTCAGCCCGAGAGAACTATGGCTACACCTTC
>TRBV27|NA|TRBJ1-2|TRBD1
CASSFTGTESLSGYTF
TGTGCCAGCAGTTTCACCGGGACAGAATCCCTCTCTGGCTACACCTTC